This T cell receptor (beta chain) was captured by sequencing in a study of blood T cells in healthy people across ages. Germline V gene data show CDR1 as SGHRS and CDR2 as YFSETQ. CDR3 length: 14 amino acids. The V and J ends lost 4 bases and 5 bases respectively, with 15 bases between them. The people who gave samples were healthy Caucasians from Russia, aged roughly 6 to 90. PCR was performed a second time for roughly 7 to 12 cycles using a sample-barcoded 5' primer and a J-beta primer mix. From the 5' RACE reads, TCRdb called clonotypes with MiXCR, one entry per CDR3 protein. Of around 1,900,000 distinct CDR3 sequences in the sample, around 40% were seen once.

This rearrangement joins TRBV5-1 to TRBJ2-5; D possibly corresponds to TRBD1 (6 bases). Sequencing was carried out using blood. The TCR sequence derives from a human donor in good health. The CDR3 nucleotides read TGCGCCAGCAGCAACACAGGGTTCGGCGAGACCCAGTACTTC. Its protein product is CASSNTGFGETQYF.